These 14 T cell receptor beta chains were sequenced from one sample in a study of blood T cell repertoires in COVID-19. Repertoires were generated with immunoSEQ multiplex PCR, while TCRdb's copy carries only in-frame clones and drops some. The sample carries approximately 20,000 clones, roughly 90% recorded once. The sequenced sample was peripheral blood. The receptors here all came from a human donor in a cohort sampled during active COVID-19.

This clone showed up just once. V usage is TRBV5-1 and J usage is TRBJ2-3; D is possibly TRBD1 (6 bases). CDR3 size: 14 residues. V was trimmed by 1 base and J by 4 bases, leaving 10 bases between them. Looked up from germline, CDR1 is SGHRS and CDR2 is YFSETQ. The CDR3 nucleotides are TGCGCCAGCAGCTTGTTACAGGGCCCAGATACGCAGTATTTT. Translation: CASSLLQGPDTQYF.

This clone has just a few counts. This chain uses TRBV7-9 with TRBJ1-6; D gene unclear. Germline loops: CDR1 SEHNR, CDR2 FQNEAQ (reference sequence). CDR3 size: 14 residues. Trimming took 5 bases from V and 8 from J, leaving 13 bases between them. This chain's CDR3 is CASSQDFNDSPLHF. Written as DNA, the CDR3 is TGTGCCAGCAGCCAGGACTTTAATGATTCACCCCTCCACTTT.

CDR3 residues: CASSSIVRLNLGNTGELFF. The DNA for the CDR3 is TGTGCCAGCAGCTCCATTGTGAGGTTAAATCTGGGGAACACCGGGGAGCTGTTTTTT. The gene calls are TRBV11-2 and TRBJ2-2; D not certain. The germline V gene has CDR1 SGHAT and CDR2 FQNNGV. The CDR3 loop spans 19 amino acids. V lost 4 bases and J 1 base, leaving 22 bases between the germline ends.

The chain uses TRBV19 and TRBJ2-7, with 7 bases matching TRBD1. This CDR3 is built from 15 residues. CDR1 LNHDA and CDR2 SQIVND come from the germline V gene (reference sequence). With 5 bases clipped from V and 1 base from J, the junction kept 8 bases outside the gene matches. The CDR3 spells CASSSTGESSYEQYF. The CDR3, as DNA: TGTGCCAGTAGTTCTACAGGGGAAAGTTCCTACGAGCAGTACTTC.

The chain has TRBV11-3 and TRBJ2-2; tentatively, D is TRBD1 (6 bases). Trimming stripped 4 bases from V and 6 bases from J, with 12 bases between. This CDR3 region has 14 residues. From germline, CDR1 is SGHNT and CDR2 YENEEA. CDR3 loop: CASSSRQVAGELFF. CDR3 nucleotide sequence: TGTGCCAGCAGCTCCCGACAGGTGGCCGGGGAGCTGTTTTTT.

This CDR3 reads CASSLGIAYEQYF. As DNA, the CDR3 is TGTGCCAGCAGCTTAGGAATAGCCTACGAGCAGTACTTC. The chain recombines TRBV7-9 with TRBJ2-7, with unresolved D. Germline CDR1 reads SEHNR; CDR2 reads FQNEAQ (reference sequence). The V gene lost 1 base and the J gene lost 2 bases, with 6 bases spanning the gap. CDR3 size: 13 residues.

This chain joins TRBV10-3 and TRBJ2-2, with D perhaps matching TRBD2 (6 bases). CDR3 length: 14 residues. With 8 bases removed from V and 0 bases from J, the gap between germline ends came to 10 bases. Germline assignment: CDR1 ENHRY and CDR2 SYGVKD. The CDR3 DNA reads TGTGCCATCGCAGGAGGGTCGAACACCGGGGAGCTGTTTTTT. Protein product: CAIAGGSNTGELFF.

This chain links TRBV6-2 or TRBV6-3 with TRBJ2-1; 11 bases fit TRBD2. The CDR3 loop spans 16 amino acids. V was pared by 6 bases and J by 6 bases, with 10 bases of the junction left unmatched. Germline values: CDR1 MNHEY, CDR2 SVGEGT. The CDR3 loop reads CASSPIAGGRFNEQFF. CDR3 DNA: TGTGCCAGCAGCCCTATAGCGGGGGGGAGATTCAATGAGCAGTTCTTC.

The chain employs TRBV18 and TRBJ1-2, with TRBD1 identical over 7 bases. Germline V gene lookup returns CDR1 KGHSH and CDR2 LQKENI. This CDR3 is 13 amino acids long. V trimming: 3 bases; J trimming: 6 bases; junction bases outside the gene matches: 4. The CDR3 spells CASSPGTEDGYTF. In nucleotides, the CDR3 is TGTGCCAGCTCACCTGGGACAGAGGATGGCTACACCTTC.

The chain joins TRBV5-4 to TRBJ2-5; 8 bases match TRBD1. This CDR3 has 16 amino acids. J lost 5 bases, V lost 0 bases, and 9 bases had no gene match. CDR1 SGHNT and CDR2 YYREEE come from the germline V gene (reference sequence). The DNA of the CDR3 is TGTGCCAGCAGCTTGGACAGGGGGGCACCTGGGGAGACCCAGTACTTC. Its translation: CASSLDRGAPGETQYF.

This chain connects TRBV27 to TRBJ2-2, with 8 bases matching TRBD1. The V segment lost 8 bases and the J segment 7 bases; nucleotides outside the gene matches: 9. Germline V lookup: CDR1 MNHEY, CDR2 SMNVEV (reference sequence). The CDR3 runs 14 residues. The CDR3 reads CASRTGFKVGELFF. The CDR3 region has the DNA TGTGCCAGCCGGACAGGGTTTAAAGTCGGGGAGCTGTTTTTT.

The rearrangement uses TRBV5-1 and TRBJ1-1, with a tentative D call TRBD1 (6 bases). This CDR3 region has 14 residues. Germline-derived CDR1 and CDR2 are SGHRS and YFSETQ. V was pared by 4 bases and J by 2 bases, with 12 bases between. CDR3 nucleotides: TGCGCCAGCAGCGGGCAGGGGATTAACACTGAAGCTTTCTTT. This encodes CASSGQGINTEAFF.

The J gene is TRBJ2-1, the V gene TRBV7-2; 9 bases line up with TRBD2. The CDR3 is made up of 16 amino acids. The V segment lost 6 bases and the J segment 4 bases; nucleotides outside the gene matches: 10. From germline, CDR1 is SGHTA and CDR2 FQGNSA. CDR3 amino acids: CASREHSSGAYNEQFF. CDR3 nucleotide sequence: TGTGCCAGCAGGGAACACTCTAGCGGGGCTTACAATGAGCAGTTCTTC.

The V call is TRBV10-3, the J call TRBJ2-3; the match to TRBD2 covers 7 bases. The CDR3 is 14 residues long. Per germline, CDR1 ENHRY and CDR2 SYGVKD. After removal of 10 bases from V and 4 bases from J, the junction contained 11 bases not matched to a gene. CDR3 in DNA: TGTGCCACCCGGGACGCACGGGAGGCAGATACGCAGTATTTT. Its translation: CATRDAREADTQYF.